The 11 T cell receptor beta chains below were found in one sample sequenced in a study of shared clonotypes between healthy human individuals. Naive CD8 cells were CD45RO-negative, positively selected for CCR7, excluding terminally differentiated effector memory CD45RA+ cells. The data were produced by immunoSEQ multiplex PCR, yet TCRdb's version contains in-frame clones alone and is incomplete. There are hundreds of thousands of clones in the sample; around 96% occur only once, and 0.11% lies in the top ten. Material: naive CD8+ T cells sorted from blood. Source of these receptors: a woman in her 30s in good health.

This clone was detected a few times. The chain employs TRBV9 and TRBJ1-2; D is uncertain. The CDR3 contains 17 residues. Trimming removed 3 bases at V and 4 bases at J, with 22 bases between. Germline CDR1 and CDR2: SGDLS and YYNGEE. The CDR3 DNA reads as TGTGCCAGCAGCGGATGGGAGCGGACGGGAGACCGCTATGGCTACACCTTC. Its translation: CASSGWERTGDRYGYTF.

V gene TRBV10-2 combines with J gene TRBJ2-1, with a possible D match to TRBD1 (5 bases). V lost 6 bases and J lost 7, with 13 bases in between. Germline CDR1 WSHSY, CDR2 SAAADI. CDR3 size: 13 residues. Here the CDR3 reads CASRFRGHNEQFF. As DNA, the CDR3 is TGCGCCAGCAGGTTTAGGGGCCATAATGAGCAGTTCTTC.

This chain connects TRBV28 to TRBJ1-1; D uncertain. Trimming pared 3 bases from V and 6 bases from J, leaving 8 bases between. This CDR3 is built from 12 residues. Germline V gives CDR1 MDHEN, CDR2 SYDVKM. The CDR3 reads CASSFPGPEAFF. DNA of the CDR3: TGTGCCAGCAGTTTCCCCGGGCCTGAAGCTTTCTTT.

This chain connects TRBV2 to TRBJ2-1, with D perhaps TRBD2 (5 bases). The V and J ends lost 4 bases and 6 bases respectively, with 16 bases between them. The CDR3 has 15 amino acids. Germline V gene data show CDR1 as SNHLY and CDR2 as FYNNEI. The CDR3 region has the DNA TGTGCCAGCAGTGTCGTCTCTGGAGGCGGCAATGAGCAGTTCTTC. Its protein is CASSVVSGGGNEQFF.

The rearrangement links TRBV5-4 to TRBJ2-2, with 11 bases matching TRBD1. The CDR3 runs 17 residues. In germline, CDR1 is SGHNT, CDR2 YYREEE (reference sequence). After removal of 3 bases from V and 8 bases from J, the junction contained 12 bases not matched to a gene. The CDR3 region is CASSSPPGTGGSGELFF. The CDR3 DNA follows: TGTGCCAGCAGCTCCCCTCCCGGGACAGGGGGATCAGGGGAGCTGTTTTTT.

Comment on this clone: Other DNA sequences in the sample encode the same CDR3. V usage is TRBV27 and J usage is TRBJ2-7; a weak D match, TRBD2 (6 bases). Germline V gene lookup returns CDR1 MNHEY and CDR2 SMNVEV (reference sequence). This CDR3 has 12 residues. V was pared by 2 bases and J by 6 bases, with 8 bases between. The CDR3 DNA sequence: TGTGCCAGCAGTTTACAGGGAGGCGAGCAGTACTTC. Translation gives CASSLQGGEQYF.

As concerns this clone: This CDR3 is also generated by other DNA sequences in the sample. The chain couples TRBV27 to TRBJ2-7; TRBD2 is a possible D gene (5 bases). Germline loops: CDR1 MNHEY, CDR2 SMNVEV (reference sequence). Trimming cost V 0 bases and J 4 bases, with 7 bases left between them. This CDR3 is built from 13 residues. The CDR3 DNA reads TGTGCCAGCAGTTTATCGAGGGCGTACGAGCAGTACTTC. Protein sequence: CASSLSRAYEQYF.

The rearrangement links TRBV7-8 to TRBJ2-7, with 7 bases aligning to TRBD1. This CDR3 comprises 15 residues. Per the germline V gene, CDR1 is SGHVS and CDR2 is FQNEAQ. Unmatched junction bases numbered 7, after V lost 5 bases and J lost 0 bases. CDR3 sequence reads: CASSPLTGSSYEQYF. DNA for the CDR3: TGTGCCAGCAGCCCCCTGACAGGGAGCTCCTACGAGCAGTACTTC. The full variable domain, its missing parts supplied by reference TRBV7-8 and TRBJ2-7, is GAGVSQSPRYKVAKRGQDVALRCDPISGHVSLFWYQQALGQGPEFLTYFQNEAQLDKSGLPSDRFFAERPEGSVSTLKIQRTQQEDSAVYLCASSPLTGSSYEQYFGPGTRLTVT.

The chain has TRBV6-5 and TRBJ2-3; 9 nucleotides line up with TRBD1. The CDR3 length is 14 residues. V lost 3 bases to trimming and J lost 4 bases; unmatched junction nucleotides: 2. CDR1 MNHEY and CDR2 SVGAGI come from the germline V gene. The CDR3 is CASSYDRGADTQYF. The CDR3 DNA is TGTGCCAGCAGTTATGACAGGGGGGCAGATACGCAGTATTTT.

The chain uses TRBV27 and TRBJ1-1, with a possible D match to TRBD1 (6 bases). CDR1 and CDR2 (germline): MNHEY, SMNVEV (reference sequence). The V end was cut by 6 bases, the J end by 4 bases, with 15 bases between. This CDR3 region has 14 residues. CDR3 DNA: TGTGCCAGCAGGGTGGGGGGGGGCACCACTGAAGCTTTCTTT. This encodes CASRVGGGTTEAFF.

This clone was seen only once. This chain joins TRBV5-6 and TRBJ2-1; no firm D call. The germline V gene has CDR1 SGHDT and CDR2 YYEEEE. The CDR3 has 11 amino acids. Trimming shortened V by 4 bases and J by 4 bases, and 3 bases separated the two germline ends. As DNA, the CDR3 is TGTGCCAGCAGCCTATACAATGAGCAGTTCTTC. Translated, it gives CASSLYNEQFF.